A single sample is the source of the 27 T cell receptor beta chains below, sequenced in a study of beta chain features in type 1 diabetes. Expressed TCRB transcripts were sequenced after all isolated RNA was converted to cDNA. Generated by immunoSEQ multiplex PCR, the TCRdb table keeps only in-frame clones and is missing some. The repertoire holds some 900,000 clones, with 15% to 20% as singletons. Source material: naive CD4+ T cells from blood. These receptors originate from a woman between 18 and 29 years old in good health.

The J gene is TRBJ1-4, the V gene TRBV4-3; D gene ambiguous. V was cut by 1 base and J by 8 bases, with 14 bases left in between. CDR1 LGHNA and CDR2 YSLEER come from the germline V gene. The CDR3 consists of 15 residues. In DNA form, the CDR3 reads TGCGCCAGCAGCCAAGTTTTGGGGTCTCGAGAAAAACTGTTTTTT. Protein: CASSQVLGSREKLFF.

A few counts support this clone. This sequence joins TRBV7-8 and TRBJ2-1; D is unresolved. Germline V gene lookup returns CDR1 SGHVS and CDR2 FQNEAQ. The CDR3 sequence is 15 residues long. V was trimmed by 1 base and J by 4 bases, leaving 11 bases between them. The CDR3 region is CASSLDYGSYNEQFF. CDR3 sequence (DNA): TGTGCCAGCAGCTTAGACTACGGATCTTACAATGAGCAGTTCTTC.

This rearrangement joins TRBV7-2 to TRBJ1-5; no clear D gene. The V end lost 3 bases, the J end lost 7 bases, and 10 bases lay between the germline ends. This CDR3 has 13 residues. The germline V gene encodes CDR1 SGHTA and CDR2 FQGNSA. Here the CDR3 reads CASSLDPSQPQHF. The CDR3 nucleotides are TGTGCCAGCAGCTTGGATCCGTCGCAGCCCCAGCATTTT. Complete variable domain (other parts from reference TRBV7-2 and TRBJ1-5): GAGVSQSPSNKVTEKGKDVELRCDPISGHTALYWYRQSLGQGLEFLIYFQGNSAPDKSGLPSDRFSAERTGGSVSTLTIQRTQQEDSAVYLCASSLDPSQPQHFGDGTRLSIL.

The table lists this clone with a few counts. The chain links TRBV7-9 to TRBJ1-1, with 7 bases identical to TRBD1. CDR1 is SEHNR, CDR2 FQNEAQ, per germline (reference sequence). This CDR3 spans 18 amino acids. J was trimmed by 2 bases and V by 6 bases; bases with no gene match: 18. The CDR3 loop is CASSPHPPGQRNNTEAFF. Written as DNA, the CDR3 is TGTGCCAGCAGTCCACATCCTCCGGGACAGCGAAACAACACTGAAGCTTTCTTT.

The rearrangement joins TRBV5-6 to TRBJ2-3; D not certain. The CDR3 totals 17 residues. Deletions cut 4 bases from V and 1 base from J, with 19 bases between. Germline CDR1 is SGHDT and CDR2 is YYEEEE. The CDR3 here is CASSQAVLDRGTDTQYF. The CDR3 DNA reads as TGTGCCAGCAGCCAGGCGGTTCTCGACCGCGGCACAGATACGCAGTATTTT. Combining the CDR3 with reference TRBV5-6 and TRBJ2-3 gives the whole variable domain DAGVTQSPTHLIKTRGQQVTLRCSPKSGHDTVSWYQQALGQGPQFIFQYYEEEERQRGNFPDRFSGHQFPNYSSELNVNALLLGDSALYLCASSQAVLDRGTDTQYFGPGTRLTVL.

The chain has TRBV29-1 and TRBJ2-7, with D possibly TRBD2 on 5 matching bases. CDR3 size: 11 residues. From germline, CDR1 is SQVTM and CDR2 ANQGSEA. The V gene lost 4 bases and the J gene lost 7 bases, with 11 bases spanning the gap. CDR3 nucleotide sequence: TGCAGCGTTGTGAACCCGGGGGAGCAGTACTTC. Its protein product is CSVVNPGEQYF.

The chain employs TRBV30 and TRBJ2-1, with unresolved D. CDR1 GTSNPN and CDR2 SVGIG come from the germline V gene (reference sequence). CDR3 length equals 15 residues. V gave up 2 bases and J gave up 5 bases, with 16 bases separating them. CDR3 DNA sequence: TGTGCCTGGAGTAGCCGGCTTCCCGGCCACAATGAGCAGTTCTTC. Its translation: CAWSSRLPGHNEQFF.

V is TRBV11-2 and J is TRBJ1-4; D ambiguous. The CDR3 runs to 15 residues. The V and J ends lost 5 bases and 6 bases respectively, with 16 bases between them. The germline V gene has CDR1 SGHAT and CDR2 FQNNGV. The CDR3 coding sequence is TGTGCCAGCAGCACCATCAGGTTTTCAGATGAAAAACTGTTTTTT. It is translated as CASSTIRFSDEKLFF.

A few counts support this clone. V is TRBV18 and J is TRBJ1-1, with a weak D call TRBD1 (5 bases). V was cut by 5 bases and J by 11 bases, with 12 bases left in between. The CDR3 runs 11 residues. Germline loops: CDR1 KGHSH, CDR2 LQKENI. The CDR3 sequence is CASSAPREAFF. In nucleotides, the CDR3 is TGTGCCAGCTCAGCGCCCAGGGAGGCTTTCTTT. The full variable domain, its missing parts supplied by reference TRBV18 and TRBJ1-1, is NAGVMQNPRHLVRRRGQEARLRCSPMKGHSHVYWYRQLPEEGLKFMVYLQKENIIDESGMPKERFSAEFPKEGPSILRIQQVVRGDSAAYFCASSAPREAFFGQGTRLTVV.

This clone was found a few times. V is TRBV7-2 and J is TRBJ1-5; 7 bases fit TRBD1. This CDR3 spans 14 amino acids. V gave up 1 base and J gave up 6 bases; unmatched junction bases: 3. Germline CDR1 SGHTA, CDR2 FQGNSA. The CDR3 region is CASSLVQGIQPQHF. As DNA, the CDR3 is TGTGCCAGCAGCTTAGTACAGGGGATTCAGCCCCAGCATTTT.

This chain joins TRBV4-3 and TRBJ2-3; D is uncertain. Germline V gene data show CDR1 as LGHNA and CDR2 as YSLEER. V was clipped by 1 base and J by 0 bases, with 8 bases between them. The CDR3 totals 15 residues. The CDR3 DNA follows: TGCGCCAGCAGCCAAGGGACCCTTAGCACAGATACGCAGTATTTT. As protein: CASSQGTLSTDTQYF.

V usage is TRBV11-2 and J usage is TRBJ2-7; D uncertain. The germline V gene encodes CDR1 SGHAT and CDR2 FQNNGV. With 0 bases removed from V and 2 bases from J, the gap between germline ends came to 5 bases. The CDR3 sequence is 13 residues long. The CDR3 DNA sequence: TGTGCCAGCAGCTTAGATTCAGCCTACGAGCAGTACTTC. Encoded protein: CASSLDSAYEQYF.

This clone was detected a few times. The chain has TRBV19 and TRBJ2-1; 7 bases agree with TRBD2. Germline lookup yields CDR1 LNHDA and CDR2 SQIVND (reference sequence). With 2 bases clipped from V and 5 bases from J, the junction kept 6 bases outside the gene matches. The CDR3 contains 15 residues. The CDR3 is CASSIRAGRDNEQFF. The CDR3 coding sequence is TGTGCCAGTAGTATAAGGGCAGGGAGGGACAATGAGCAGTTCTTC.

CDR3 DNA sequence: TGTGCCAGCAGCTTAGCGGGACTAGCGGCCTTCTCTGGGGCCAACGTCCTGACTTTC. Its protein product is CASSLAGLAAFSGANVLTF. The chain uses TRBV7-9 and TRBJ2-6; 11 nucleotides match TRBD2. CDR3 length: 19 residues. The V gene's germline CDR1 is SEHNR and CDR2 FQNEAQ (reference sequence). V shed 0 bases and J 0 bases; nucleotides not matched to a gene: 4.

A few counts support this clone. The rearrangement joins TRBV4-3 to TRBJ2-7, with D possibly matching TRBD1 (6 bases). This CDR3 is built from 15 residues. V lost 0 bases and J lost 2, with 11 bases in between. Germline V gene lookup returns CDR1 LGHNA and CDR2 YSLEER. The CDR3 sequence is CASSQDRGSTYEQYF. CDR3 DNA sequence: TGCGCCAGCAGCCAAGACAGGGGATCAACCTACGAGCAGTACTTC.

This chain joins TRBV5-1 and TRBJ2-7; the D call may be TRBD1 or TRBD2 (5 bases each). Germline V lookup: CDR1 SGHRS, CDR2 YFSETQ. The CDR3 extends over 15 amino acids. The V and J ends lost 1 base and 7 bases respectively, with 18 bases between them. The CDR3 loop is CASSLRGRAPGEQYF. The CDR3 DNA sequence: TGCGCCAGCAGCTTGCGGGGCAGGGCCCCGGGGGAGCAGTACTTC.

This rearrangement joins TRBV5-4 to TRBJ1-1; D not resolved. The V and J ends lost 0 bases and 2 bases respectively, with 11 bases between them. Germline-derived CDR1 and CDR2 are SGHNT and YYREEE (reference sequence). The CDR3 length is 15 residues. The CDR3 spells CASSLAGRFNTEAFF. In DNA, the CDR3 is TGTGCCAGCAGCTTGGCCGGCAGATTTAACACTGAAGCTTTCTTT.

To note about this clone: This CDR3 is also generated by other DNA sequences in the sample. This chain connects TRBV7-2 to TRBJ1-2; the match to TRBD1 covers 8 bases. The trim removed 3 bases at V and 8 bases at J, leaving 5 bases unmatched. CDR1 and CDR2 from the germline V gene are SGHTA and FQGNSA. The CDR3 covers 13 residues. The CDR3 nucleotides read TGTGCCAGCAGCTTTCAGGGGGCGGGCGGCTACACCTTC. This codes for CASSFQGAGGYTF.

The CDR3: CSVGVTLNPYEQYF. The CDR3, as DNA: TGCAGCGTTGGTGTCACACTCAACCCCTACGAGCAGTACTTC. The chain employs TRBV29-1 and TRBJ2-7; D remains ambiguous. With 4 bases removed from V and 2 bases from J, the gap between germline ends came to 15 bases. The CDR3 consists of 14 residues. Germline-derived CDR1 and CDR2 are SQVTM and ANQGSEA.

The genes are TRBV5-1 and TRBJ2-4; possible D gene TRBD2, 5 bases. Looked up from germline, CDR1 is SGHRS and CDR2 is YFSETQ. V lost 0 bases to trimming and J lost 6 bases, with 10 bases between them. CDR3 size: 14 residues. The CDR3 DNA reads TGCGCCAGCAGCTTGGAGGGAGATATAAACATTCAGTACTTC. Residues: CASSLEGDINIQYF.

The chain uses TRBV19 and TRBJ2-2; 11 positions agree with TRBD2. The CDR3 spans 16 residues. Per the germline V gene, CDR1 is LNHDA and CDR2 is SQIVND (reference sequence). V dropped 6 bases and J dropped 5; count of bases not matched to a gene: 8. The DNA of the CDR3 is TGTGCCAGTAGAATAACTAGCGGGAGTATGACCGGGGAGCTGTTTTTT. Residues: CASRITSGSMTGELFF.

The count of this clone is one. For the CDR3, the DNA is TGCGCCAGCAGCTTGGCCCCTAGCGGGAGGTCTCGGGGCACCGGGGAGCTGTTTTTT. Its translation is CASSLAPSGRSRGTGELFF. This chain connects TRBV5-1 to TRBJ2-2; TRBD2 matches 11 bases. Germline V lookup: CDR1 SGHRS, CDR2 YFSETQ. CDR3 length: 19 amino acids. V lost 0 bases and J lost 4; bases outside the gene matches: 11. The full variable domain, its missing parts supplied by reference TRBV5-1 and TRBJ2-2, is KAGVTQTPRYLIKTRGQQVTLSCSPISGHRSVSWYQQTPGQGLQFLFEYFSETQRNKGNFPGRFSGRQFSNSRSEMNVSTLELGDSALYLCASSLAPSGRSRGTGELFFGEGSRLTVL.

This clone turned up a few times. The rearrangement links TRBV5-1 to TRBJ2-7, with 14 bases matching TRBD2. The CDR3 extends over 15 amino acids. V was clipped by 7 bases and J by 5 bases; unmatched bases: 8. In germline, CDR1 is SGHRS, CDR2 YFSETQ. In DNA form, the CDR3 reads TGCGCCAGCCGCCCCGGGACTAGCGGGAGCAACGAGCAGTACTTC. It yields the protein CASRPGTSGSNEQYF.

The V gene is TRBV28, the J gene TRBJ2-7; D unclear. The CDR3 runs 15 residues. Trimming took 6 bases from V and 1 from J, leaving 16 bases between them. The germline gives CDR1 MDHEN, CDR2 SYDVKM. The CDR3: CASSPYPLGSYEQYF. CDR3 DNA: TGTGCCAGCAGCCCTTATCCCCTAGGGTCCTACGAGCAGTACTTC.

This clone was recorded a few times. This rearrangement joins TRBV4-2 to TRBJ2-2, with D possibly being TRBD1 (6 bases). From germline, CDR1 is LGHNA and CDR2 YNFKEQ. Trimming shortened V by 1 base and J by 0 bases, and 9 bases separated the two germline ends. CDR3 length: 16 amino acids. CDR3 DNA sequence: TGTGCCAGCAGCCAAGTCGGGACACCGAACACCGGGGAGCTGTTTTTT. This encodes CASSQVGTPNTGELFF.

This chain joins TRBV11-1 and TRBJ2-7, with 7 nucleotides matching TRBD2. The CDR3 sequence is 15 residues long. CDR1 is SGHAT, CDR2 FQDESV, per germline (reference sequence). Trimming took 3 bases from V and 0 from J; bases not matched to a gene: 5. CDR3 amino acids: CASSFASGLSYEQYF. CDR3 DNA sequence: TGTGCCAGCAGCTTTGCTAGCGGTCTCTCCTACGAGCAGTACTTC. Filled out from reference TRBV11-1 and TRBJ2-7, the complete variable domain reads EAEVAQSPRYKITEKSQAVAFWCDPISGHATLYWYRQILGQGPELLVQFQDESVVDDSQLPKDRFSAERLKGVDSTLKIQPAELGDSAMYLCASSFASGLSYEQYFGPGTRLTVT.

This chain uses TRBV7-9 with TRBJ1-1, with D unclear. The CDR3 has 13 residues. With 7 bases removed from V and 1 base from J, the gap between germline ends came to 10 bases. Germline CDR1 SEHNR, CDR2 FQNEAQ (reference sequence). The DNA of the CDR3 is TGTGCCAGCATGGGAAACGAGAACACTGAAGCTTTCTTT. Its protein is CASMGNENTEAFF.